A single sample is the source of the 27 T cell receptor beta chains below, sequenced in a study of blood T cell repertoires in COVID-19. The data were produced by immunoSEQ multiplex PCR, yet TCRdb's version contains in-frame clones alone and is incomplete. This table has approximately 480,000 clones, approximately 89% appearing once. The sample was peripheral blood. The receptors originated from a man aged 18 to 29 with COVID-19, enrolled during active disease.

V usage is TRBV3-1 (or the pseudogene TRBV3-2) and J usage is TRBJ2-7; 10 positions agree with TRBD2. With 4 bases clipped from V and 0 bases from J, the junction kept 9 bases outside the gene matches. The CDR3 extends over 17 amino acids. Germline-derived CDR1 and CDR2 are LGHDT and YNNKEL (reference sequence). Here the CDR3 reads CASSRTTSGATSYEQYF. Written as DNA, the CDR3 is TGTGCCAGCAGCCGTACTACTAGCGGGGCTACCTCCTACGAGCAGTACTTC.

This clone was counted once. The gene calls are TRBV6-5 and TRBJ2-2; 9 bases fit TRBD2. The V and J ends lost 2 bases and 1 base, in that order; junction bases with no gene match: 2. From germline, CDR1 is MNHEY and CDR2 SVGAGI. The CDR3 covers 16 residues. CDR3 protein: CASSYGLARNTGELFF. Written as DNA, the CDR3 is TGTGCCAGCAGTTACGGACTAGCGCGGAACACCGGGGAGCTGTTTTTT.

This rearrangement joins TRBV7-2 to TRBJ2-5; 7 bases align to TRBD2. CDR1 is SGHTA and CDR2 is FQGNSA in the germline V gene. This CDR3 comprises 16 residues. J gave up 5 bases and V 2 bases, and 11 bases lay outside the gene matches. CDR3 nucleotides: TGTGCCAGCAGCTTAAGCGGGACTATCCTGGGGGAGACCCAGTACTTC. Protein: CASSLSGTILGETQYF.

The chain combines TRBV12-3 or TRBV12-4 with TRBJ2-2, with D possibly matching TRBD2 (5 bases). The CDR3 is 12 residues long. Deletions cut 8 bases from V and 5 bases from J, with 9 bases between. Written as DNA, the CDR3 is TGTGCCAGCTTGTGGAGGACCGGGGAGCTGTTTTTT. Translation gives CASLWRTGELFF.

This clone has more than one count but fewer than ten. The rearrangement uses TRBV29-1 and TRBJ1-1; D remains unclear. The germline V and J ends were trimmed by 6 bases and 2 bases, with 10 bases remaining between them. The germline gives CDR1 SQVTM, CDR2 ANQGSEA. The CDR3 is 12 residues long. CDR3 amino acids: CSVLIQNTEAFF. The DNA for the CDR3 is TGCAGCGTCCTTATACAAAACACTGAAGCTTTCTTT.

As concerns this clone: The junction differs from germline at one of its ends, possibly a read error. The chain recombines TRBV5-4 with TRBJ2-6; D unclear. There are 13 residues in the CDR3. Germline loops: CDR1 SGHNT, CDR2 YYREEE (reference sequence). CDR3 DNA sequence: TGTGCCAGCAGCTTGTGGAGAACCTCCTCTGGTTCTTTC. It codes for CASSLWRTSSGSF. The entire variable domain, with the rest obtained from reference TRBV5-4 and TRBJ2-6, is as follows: ETGVTQSPTHLIKTRGQQVTLRCSSQSGHNTVSWYQQALGQGPQFIFQYYREEENGRGNFPPRFSGLQFPNYSSELNVNALELDDSALYLCASSLWRTSSGSFGAGSRLTVL.

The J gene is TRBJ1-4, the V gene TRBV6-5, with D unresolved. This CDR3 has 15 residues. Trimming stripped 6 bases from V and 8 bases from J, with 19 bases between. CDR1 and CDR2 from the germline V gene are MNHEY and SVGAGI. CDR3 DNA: TGTGCCAGCAGCCGAGAGGGTGGCCTCGGGGAAAAACTGTTTTTT. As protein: CASSREGGLGEKLFF.

In nucleotides, the CDR3 is TGTGCCTGGAGGGGTGGGCTGAACACTGAAGCTTTCTTT. Protein: CAWRGGLNTEAFF. The chain has TRBV30 and TRBJ1-1; D unresolved. The CDR3 is 13 residues long. The ends were cut back, 3 bases at V and 0 bases at J, with 8 bases in the middle. Germline assignment: CDR1 GTSNPN and CDR2 SVGIG (reference sequence). The full variable domain, rest sourced from reference TRBV30 and TRBJ1-1, is SQTIHQWPATLVQPVGSPLSLECTVEGTSNPNLYWYRQAAGRGLQLLFYSVGIGQISSEVPQNLSASRPQDRQFILSSKKLLLSDSGFYLCAWRGGLNTEAFFGQGTRLTVV.

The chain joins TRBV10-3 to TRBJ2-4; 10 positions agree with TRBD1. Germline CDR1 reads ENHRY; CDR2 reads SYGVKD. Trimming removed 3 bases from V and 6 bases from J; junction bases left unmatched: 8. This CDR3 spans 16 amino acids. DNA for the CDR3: TGTGCCATCAGTGACCGGGACAGGGGTTTTGGAAACATTCAGTACTTC. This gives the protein CAISDRDRGFGNIQYF.

The CDR3 nucleotides are TGTGCCAGCAGCTTAGGGAGACCCAACGAGCAGTACTTC. It encodes CASSLGRPNEQYF. This sequence joins TRBV7-6 and TRBJ2-7; no clear D gene. The CDR3 is 13 residues long. The germline V and J ends were trimmed by 1 base and 5 bases, with 9 bases remaining between them. In germline, CDR1 is SGHVS, CDR2 FNYEAQ.

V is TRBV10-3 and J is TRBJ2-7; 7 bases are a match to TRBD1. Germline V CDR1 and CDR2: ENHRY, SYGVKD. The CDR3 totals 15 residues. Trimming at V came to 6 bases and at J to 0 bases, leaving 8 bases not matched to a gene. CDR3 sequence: CAIRAVDRNSYEQYF. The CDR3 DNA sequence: TGTGCCATCAGGGCCGTGGACAGGAACTCCTACGAGCAGTACTTC.

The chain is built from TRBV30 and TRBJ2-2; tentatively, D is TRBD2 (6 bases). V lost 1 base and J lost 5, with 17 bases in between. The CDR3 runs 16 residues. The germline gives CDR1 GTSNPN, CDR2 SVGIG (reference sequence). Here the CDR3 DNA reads TGTGCCTGGAGTGATCTGGGCAGGGCGGGGACCGGGGAGCTGTTTTTT. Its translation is CAWSDLGRAGTGELFF.

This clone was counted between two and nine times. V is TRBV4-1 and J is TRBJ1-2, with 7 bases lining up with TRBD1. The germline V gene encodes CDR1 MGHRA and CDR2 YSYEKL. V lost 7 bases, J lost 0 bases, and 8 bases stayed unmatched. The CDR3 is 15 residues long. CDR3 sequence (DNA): TGCGCCAGCAACCCCGGACAGGCTACTAACTATGGCTACACCTTC. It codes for CASNPGQATNYGYTF.

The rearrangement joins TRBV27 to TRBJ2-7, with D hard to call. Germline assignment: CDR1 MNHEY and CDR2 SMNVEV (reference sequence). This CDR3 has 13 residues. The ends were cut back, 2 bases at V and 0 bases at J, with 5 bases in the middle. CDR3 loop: CASSLLVSYEQYF. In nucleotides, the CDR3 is TGTGCCAGCAGTTTACTTGTCTCCTACGAGCAGTACTTC.

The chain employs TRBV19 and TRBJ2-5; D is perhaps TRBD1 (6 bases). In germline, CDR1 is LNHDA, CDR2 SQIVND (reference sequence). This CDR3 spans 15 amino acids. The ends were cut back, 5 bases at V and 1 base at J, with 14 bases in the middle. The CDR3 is CASSSGTLLQETQYF. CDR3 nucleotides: TGTGCCAGTAGTTCCGGGACACTACTCCAAGAGACCCAGTACTTC.

As DNA, the CDR3 is TGTGCCAGCAGCCCGGGACAGGGGGAAAAACTGTTTTTT. This translates into CASSPGQGEKLFF. The chain uses TRBV5-4 and TRBJ1-4; TRBD1 agrees at 10 bases. CDR1 is SGHNT and CDR2 is YYREEE in the germline V gene (reference sequence). The V gene end was trimmed by 4 bases and the J gene end by 8 bases; junction bases not matched to a gene: 2. This CDR3 has 13 amino acids.

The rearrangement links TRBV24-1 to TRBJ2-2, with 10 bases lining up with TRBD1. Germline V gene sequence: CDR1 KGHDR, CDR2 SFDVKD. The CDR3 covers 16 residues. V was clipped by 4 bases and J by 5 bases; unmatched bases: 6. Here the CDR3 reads CATSESGTGVTGELFF. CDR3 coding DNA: TGTGCCACCAGTGAATCCGGGACAGGGGTGACCGGGGAGCTGTTTTTT.

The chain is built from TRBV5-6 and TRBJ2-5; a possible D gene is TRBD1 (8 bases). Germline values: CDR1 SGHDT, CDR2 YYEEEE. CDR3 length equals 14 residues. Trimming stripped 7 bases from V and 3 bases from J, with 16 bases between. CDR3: CASGQGGWKETQYF. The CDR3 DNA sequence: TGTGCCAGCGGACAGGGAGGGTGGAAAGAGACCCAGTACTTC. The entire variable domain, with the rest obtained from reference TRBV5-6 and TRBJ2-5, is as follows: DAGVTQSPTHLIKTRGQQVTLRCSPKSGHDTVSWYQQALGQGPQFIFQYYEEEERQRGNFPDRFSGHQFPNYSSELNVNALLLGDSALYLCASGQGGWKETQYFGPGTRLLVL.

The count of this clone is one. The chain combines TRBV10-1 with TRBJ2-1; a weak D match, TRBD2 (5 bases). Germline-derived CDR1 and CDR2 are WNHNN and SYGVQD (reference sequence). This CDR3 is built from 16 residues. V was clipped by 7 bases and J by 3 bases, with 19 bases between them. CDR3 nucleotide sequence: TGCGCCAGCACTCCTAGTAGGAGCGGAGACTACAATGAGCAGTTCTTC. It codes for CASTPSRSGDYNEQFF.

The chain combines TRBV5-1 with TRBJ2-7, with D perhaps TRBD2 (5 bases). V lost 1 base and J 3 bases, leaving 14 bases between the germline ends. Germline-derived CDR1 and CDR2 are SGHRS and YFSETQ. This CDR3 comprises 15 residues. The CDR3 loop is CASSLQADVSYEQYF. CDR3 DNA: TGCGCCAGCAGCTTGCAAGCGGATGTAAGCTACGAGCAGTACTTC.

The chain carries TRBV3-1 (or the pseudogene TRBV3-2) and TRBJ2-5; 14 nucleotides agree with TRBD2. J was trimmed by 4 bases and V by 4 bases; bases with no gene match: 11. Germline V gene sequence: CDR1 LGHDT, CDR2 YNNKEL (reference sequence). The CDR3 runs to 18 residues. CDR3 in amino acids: CASSRLAGGPRARETQYF. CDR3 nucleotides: TGTGCCAGCAGCCGACTAGCGGGGGGGCCACGGGCAAGAGAGACCCAGTACTTC.

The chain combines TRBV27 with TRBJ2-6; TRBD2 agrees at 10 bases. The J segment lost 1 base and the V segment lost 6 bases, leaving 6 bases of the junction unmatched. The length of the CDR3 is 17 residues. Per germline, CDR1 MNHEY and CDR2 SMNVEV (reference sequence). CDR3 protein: CASSQRAGGSGANVLTF. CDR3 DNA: TGTGCCAGCAGCCAGCGAGCGGGAGGGTCTGGGGCCAACGTCCTGACTTTC.

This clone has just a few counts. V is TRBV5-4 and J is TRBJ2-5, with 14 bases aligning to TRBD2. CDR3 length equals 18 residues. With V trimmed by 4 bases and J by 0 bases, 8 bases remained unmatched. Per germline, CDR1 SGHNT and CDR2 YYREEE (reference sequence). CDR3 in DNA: TGTGCCAGCAGCCCGTGGACTAGCGGGGGGAAGTACCAAGAGACCCAGTACTTC. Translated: CASSPWTSGGKYQETQYF.

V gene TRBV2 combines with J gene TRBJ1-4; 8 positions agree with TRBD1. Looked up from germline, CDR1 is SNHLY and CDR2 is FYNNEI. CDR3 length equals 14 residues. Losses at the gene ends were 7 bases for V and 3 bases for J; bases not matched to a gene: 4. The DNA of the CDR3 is TGTGCCAGCATCCGGACAGGGCCTAATGAAAAACTGTTTTTT. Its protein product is CASIRTGPNEKLFF.

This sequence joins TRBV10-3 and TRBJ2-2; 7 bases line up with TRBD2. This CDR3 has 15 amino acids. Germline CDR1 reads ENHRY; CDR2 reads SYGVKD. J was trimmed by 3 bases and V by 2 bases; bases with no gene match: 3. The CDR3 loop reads CAISEQGGDTGELFF. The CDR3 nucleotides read TGTGCCATCAGTGAGCAGGGAGGGGACACCGGGGAGCTGTTTTTT.

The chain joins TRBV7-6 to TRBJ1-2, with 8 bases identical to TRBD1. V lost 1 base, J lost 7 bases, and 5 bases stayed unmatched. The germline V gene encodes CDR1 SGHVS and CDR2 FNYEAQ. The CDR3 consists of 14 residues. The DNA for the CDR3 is TGTGCCAGCAGCTTAGAAACAGGGGGGGTTGGCTACACCTTC. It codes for CASSLETGGVGYTF.

The CDR3 protein is CASSGQVGQPQHF. The CDR3, as DNA: TGTGCCAGCAGTGGACAGGTTGGTCAGCCCCAGCATTTT. V is TRBV2 and J is TRBJ1-5, with D perhaps TRBD1 (6 bases). Trimming took off 4 bases at V and 6 bases at J, with 10 bases between the two ends. Per the germline V gene, CDR1 is SNHLY and CDR2 is FYNNEI. This CDR3 has 13 amino acids.